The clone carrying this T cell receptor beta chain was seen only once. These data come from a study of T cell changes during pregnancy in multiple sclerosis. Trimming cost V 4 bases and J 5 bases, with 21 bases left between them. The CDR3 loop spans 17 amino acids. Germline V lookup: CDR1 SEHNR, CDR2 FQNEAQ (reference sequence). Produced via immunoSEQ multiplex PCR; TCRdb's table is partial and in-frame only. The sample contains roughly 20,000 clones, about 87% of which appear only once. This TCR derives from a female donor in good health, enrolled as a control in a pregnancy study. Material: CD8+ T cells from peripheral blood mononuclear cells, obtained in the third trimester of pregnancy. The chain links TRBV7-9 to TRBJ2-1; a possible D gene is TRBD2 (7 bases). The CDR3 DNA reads TGTGCCAGCAGCTCGGGATTTGGGGGGGCCACAGACAATGAGCAGTTCTTC. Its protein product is CASSSGFGGATDNEQFF.